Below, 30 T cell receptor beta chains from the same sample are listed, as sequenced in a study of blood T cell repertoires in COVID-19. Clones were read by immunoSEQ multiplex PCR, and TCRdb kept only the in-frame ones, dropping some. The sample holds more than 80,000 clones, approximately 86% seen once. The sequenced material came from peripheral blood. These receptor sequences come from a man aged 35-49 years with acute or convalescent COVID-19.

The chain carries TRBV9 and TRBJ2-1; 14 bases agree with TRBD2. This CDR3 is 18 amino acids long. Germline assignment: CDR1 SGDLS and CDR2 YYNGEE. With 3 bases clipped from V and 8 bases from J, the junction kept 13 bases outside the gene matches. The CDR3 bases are TGTGCCAGCAGCGGACTAGCGGGGGGGCTAGTAACGCGATATGAGCAGTTCTTC. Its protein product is CASSGLAGGLVTRYEQFF.

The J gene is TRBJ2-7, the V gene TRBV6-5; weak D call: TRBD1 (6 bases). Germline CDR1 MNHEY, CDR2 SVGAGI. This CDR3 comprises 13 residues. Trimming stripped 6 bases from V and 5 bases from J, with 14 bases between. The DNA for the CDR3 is TGTGCCAGCAGGTCGCCAGGGGCCCACGAGCAGTACTTC. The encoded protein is CASRSPGAHEQYF.

The CDR3 region has the DNA TGTGCCAGCAGCCCCAGACTAGCGGGAGGCGGTGAGCAGTTCTTC. This translates into CASSPRLAGGGEQFF. The chain has TRBV5-8 and TRBJ2-1; 13 bases match TRBD2. V trimming: 4 bases; J trimming: 9 bases; junction bases outside the gene matches: 7. The CDR3 has 15 amino acids. Germline CDR1 is SGHTS and CDR2 is YDEGEE.

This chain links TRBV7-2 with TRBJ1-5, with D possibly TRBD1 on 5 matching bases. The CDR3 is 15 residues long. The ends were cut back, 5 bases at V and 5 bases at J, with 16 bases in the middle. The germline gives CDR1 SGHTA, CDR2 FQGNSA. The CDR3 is CASSQRTGGDQPQHF. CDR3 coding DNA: TGTGCCAGCAGCCAAAGGACGGGGGGGGATCAGCCCCAGCATTTT.

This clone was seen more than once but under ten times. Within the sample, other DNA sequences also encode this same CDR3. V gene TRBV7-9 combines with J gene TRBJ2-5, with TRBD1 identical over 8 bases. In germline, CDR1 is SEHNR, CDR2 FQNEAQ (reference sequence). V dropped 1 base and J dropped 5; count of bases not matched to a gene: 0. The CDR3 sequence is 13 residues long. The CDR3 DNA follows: TGTGCCAGCAGCTTAGACAGGGGGGAGACCCAGTACTTC. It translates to CASSLDRGETQYF.

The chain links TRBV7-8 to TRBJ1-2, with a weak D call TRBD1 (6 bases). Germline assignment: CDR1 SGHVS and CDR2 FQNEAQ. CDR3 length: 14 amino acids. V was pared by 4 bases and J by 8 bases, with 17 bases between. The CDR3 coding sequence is TGTGCCAGCAGCTCGTTACAGGGCAGCCGGGGCTACACCTTC. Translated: CASSSLQGSRGYTF.

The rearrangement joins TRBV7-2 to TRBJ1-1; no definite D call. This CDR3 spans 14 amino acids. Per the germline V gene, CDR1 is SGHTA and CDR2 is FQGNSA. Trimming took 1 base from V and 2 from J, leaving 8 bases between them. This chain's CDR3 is CASSLGGLNTEAFF. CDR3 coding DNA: TGTGCCAGCAGCTTAGGAGGCCTAAACACTGAAGCTTTCTTT.

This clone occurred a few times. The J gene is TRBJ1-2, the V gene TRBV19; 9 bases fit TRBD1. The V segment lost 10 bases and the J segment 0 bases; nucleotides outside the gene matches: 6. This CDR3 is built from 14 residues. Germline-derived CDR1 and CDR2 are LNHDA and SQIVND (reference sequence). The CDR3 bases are TGTGCCACCAGAGACAGGGGGACTAACTATGGCTACACCTTC. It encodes CATRDRGTNYGYTF.

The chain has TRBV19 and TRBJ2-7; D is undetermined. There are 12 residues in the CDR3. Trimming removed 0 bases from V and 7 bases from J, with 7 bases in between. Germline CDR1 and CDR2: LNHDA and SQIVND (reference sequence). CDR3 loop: CASSIDSREQYF. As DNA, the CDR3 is TGTGCCAGTAGTATAGATTCGAGGGAGCAGTACTTC.

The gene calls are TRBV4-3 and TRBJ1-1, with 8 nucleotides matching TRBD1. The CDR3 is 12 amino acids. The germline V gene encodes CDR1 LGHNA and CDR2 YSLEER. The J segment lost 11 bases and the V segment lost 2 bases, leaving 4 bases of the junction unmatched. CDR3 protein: CASSQPGQVAFF. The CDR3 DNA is TGCGCCAGCAGCCAACCGGGACAGGTGGCTTTCTTT.

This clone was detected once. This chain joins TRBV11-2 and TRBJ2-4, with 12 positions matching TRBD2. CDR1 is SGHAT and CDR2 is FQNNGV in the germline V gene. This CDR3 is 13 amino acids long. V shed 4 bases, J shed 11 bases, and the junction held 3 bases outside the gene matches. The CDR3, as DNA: TGTGCCAGCAGCTCCACTAGCGGGAGGTTTCAGTACTTC. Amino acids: CASSSTSGRFQYF.

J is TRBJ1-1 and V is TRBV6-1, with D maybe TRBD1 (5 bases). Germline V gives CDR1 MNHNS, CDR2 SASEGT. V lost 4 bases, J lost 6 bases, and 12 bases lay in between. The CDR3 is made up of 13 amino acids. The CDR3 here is CASSGQGGSEAFF. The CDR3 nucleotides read TGTGCCAGCAGTGGGCAGGGTGGGTCTGAAGCTTTCTTT.

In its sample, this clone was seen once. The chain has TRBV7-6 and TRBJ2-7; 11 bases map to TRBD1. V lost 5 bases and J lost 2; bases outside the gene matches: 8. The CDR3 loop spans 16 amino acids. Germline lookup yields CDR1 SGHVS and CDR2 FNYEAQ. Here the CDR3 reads CASSRGGDRGAYEQYF. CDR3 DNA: TGTGCCAGCAGCCGGGGAGGGGACAGGGGGGCCTACGAGCAGTACTTC.

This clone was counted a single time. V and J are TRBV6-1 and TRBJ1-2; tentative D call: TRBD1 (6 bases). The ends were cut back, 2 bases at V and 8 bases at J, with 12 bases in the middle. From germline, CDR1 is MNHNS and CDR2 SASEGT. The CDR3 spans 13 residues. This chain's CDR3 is CASSEIRGLGYTF. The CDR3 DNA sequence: TGTGCCAGCAGTGAAATCAGGGGTCTGGGCTACACCTTC.

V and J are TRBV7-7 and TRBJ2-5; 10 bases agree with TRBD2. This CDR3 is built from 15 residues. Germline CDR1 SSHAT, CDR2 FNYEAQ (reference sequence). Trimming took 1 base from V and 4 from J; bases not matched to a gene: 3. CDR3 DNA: TGTGCCAGCAGCTTAGGGCTAGCGGGAGTAGAGACCCAGTACTTC. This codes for CASSLGLAGVETQYF.

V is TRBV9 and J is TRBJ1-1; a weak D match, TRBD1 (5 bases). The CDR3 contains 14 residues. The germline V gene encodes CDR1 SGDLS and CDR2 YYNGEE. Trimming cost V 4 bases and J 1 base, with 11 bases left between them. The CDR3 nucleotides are TGTGCCAGCAGCTCGCCGACAGAGAACACTGAAGCTTTCTTT. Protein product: CASSSPTENTEAFF. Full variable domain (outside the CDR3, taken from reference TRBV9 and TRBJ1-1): DSGVTQTPKHLITATGQRVTLRCSPRSGDLSVYWYQQSLDQGLQFLIQYYNGEERAKGNILERFSAQQFPDLHSELNLSSLELGDSALYFCASSSPTENTEAFFGQGTRLTVV.

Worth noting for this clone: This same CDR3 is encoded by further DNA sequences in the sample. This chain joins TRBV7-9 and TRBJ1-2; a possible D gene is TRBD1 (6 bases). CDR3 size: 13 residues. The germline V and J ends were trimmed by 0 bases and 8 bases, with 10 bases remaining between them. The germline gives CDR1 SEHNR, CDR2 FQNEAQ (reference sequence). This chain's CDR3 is CASSLAEGGGYTF. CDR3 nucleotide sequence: TGTGCCAGCAGCTTAGCGGAAGGGGGAGGCTACACCTTC.

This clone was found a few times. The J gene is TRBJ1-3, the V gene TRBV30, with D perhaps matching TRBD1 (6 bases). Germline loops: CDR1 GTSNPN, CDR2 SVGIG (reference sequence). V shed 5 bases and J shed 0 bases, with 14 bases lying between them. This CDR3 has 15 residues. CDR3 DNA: TGTGCCTGGGGGACCGGACAGAGCTCTGGAAACACCATATATTTT. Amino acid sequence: CAWGTGQSSGNTIYF.

The CDR3 DNA reads TGTGCCAGCAGCCCTTTTAGCAATGAGCAGTTCTTC. This sequence encodes CASSPFSNEQFF. This chain uses TRBV7-8 with TRBJ2-1; D ambiguous. Germline V CDR1 and CDR2: SGHVS, FQNEAQ. The V end was cut by 5 bases, the J end by 6 bases, with 8 bases between. This CDR3 is 12 amino acids long.

Here the CDR3 DNA reads TGTGCCAGCAGCCCCCCAGGCACAGATACGCAGTATTTT. The encoded protein is CASSPPGTDTQYF. This chain connects TRBV3-1 (or the pseudogene TRBV3-2) to TRBJ2-3; no clear D. Germline lookup yields CDR1 LGHDT and CDR2 YNNKEL (reference sequence). Trimming took 4 bases from V and 1 from J, leaving 6 bases between them. The CDR3 has 13 residues.

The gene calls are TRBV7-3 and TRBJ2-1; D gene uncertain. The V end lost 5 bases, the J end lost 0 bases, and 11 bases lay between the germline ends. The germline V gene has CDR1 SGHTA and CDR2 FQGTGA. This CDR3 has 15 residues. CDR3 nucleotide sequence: TGTGCCAGCAGCCCAGCGCCTGCCTCCTACAATGAGCAGTTCTTC. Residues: CASSPAPASYNEQFF. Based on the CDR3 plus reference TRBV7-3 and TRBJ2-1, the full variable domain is GAGVSQTPSNKVTEKGKYVELRCDPISGHTALYWYRQSLGQGPEFLIYFQGTGAADDSGLPNDRFFAVRPEGSVSTLKIQRTERGDSAVYLCASSPAPASYNEQFFGPGTRLTVL.

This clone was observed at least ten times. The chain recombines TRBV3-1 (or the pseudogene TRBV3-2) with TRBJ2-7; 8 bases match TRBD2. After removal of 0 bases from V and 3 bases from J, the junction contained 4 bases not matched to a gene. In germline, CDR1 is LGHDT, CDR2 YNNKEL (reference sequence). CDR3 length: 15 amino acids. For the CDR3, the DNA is TGTGCCAGCAGCCAAGATTCTAGCGGGTTCTACGAGCAGTACTTC. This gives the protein CASSQDSSGFYEQYF.

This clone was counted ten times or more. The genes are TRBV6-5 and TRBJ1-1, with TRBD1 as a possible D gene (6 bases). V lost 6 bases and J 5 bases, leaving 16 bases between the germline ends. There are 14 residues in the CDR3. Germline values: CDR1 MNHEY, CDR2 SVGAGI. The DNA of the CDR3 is TGTGCCAGCAGCTTGGATCAGGGGATAACTGAAGCTTTCTTT. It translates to CASSLDQGITEAFF.

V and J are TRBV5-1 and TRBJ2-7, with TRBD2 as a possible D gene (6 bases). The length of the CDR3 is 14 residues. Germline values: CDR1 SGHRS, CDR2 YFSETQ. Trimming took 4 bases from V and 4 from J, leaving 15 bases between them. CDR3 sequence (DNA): TGCGCCAGCAGCAGGACAAGGGACTTTTACGAGCAGTACTTC. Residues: CASSRTRDFYEQYF.

The CDR3 here is CASSLGVGARTGELFF. CDR3 DNA sequence: TGTGCCAGCAGCTTGGGGGTGGGGGCGCGAACCGGGGAGCTGTTTTTT. The chain has TRBV11-2 and TRBJ2-2; tentatively, D is TRBD1 (6 bases). Trimming pared 3 bases from V and 5 bases from J, leaving 16 bases between. CDR3 length: 16 amino acids. Per germline, CDR1 SGHAT and CDR2 FQNNGV.

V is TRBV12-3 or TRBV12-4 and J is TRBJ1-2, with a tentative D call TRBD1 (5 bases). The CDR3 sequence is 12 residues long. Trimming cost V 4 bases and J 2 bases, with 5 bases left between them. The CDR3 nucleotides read TGTGCCAGCAGTTACAGGAACTATGGCTACACCTTC. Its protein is CASSYRNYGYTF.

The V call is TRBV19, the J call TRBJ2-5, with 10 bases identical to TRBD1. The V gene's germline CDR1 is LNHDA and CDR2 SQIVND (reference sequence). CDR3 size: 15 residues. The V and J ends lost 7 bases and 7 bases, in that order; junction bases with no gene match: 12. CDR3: CASTPGTGAGVTQYF. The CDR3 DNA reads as TGTGCCAGTACCCCCGGGACAGGGGCTGGGGTGACCCAGTACTTC.

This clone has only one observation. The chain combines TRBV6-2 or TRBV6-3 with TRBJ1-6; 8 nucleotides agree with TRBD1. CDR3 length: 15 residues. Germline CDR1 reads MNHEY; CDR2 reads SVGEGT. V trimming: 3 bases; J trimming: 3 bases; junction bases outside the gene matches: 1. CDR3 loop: CASSYGTGYNSPLHF. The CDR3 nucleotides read TGTGCCAGCAGTTATGGGACAGGCTATAATTCACCCCTCCACTTT.

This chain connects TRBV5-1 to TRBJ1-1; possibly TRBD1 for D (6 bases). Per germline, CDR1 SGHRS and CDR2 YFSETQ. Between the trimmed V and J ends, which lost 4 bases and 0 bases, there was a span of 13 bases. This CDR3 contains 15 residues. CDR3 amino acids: CASSIGTLMNTEAFF. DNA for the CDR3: TGCGCCAGCAGCATAGGGACACTCATGAACACTGAAGCTTTCTTT.

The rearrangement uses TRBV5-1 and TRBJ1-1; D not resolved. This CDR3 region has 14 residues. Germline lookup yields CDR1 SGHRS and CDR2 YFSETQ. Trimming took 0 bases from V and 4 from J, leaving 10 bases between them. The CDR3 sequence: CASSLGGSGTEAFF. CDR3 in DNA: TGCGCCAGCAGCTTGGGAGGGTCGGGCACTGAAGCTTTCTTT.